This TCR beta chain emerged from a study of shared clonotypes between healthy human individuals. Study information: Every donor yielded three CD4 naive, three CD4 memory, two CD8 naive and one CD8 memory plate. Study findings and constraints: The rarefaction results pointed to incomplete sorted-subset sequencing despite large depth. The study found approximately 5% of naive CD4 clonotypes shared across several donors.

After removal of 6 bases from V and 8 bases from J, the junction contained 17 bases not matched to a gene. CDR1 is MDHEN, CDR2 SYDVKM, per germline. This CDR3 contains 17 residues. CD8 cells classed as naive were CD45RO-negative and positively selected for CCR7, excluding terminally differentiated effector memory CD45RA+ cells. Free of recent acute infections or vaccinations, the donors were healthy HIV-negative adults. Using immunoSEQ multiplex PCR, the repertoire was profiled, and TCRdb retains in-frame clones only, with some absent. In the table there are roughly 890,000 clones, about 92% of which are singletons. This clone was recorded only once. Its antigen is not known.

The clonotype originates from a young man in good health. The sample was naive CD8+ T cells sorted from blood. V is TRBV28 and J is TRBJ2-1, with 9 bases lining up with TRBD2. In nucleotides, the CDR3 is TGTGCCAGCAGCCCCGGGGGCGGGAGGGTTTTCGAGGATGAGCAGTTCTTC. This encodes CASSPGGGRVFEDEQFF. Looking up the rest from reference TRBV28 and TRBJ2-1 gives the full variable domain: DVKVTQSSRYLVKRTGEKVFLECVQDMDHENMFWYRQDPGLGLRLIYFSYDVKMKEKGDIPEGYSVSREKKERFSLILESASTNQTSMYLCASSPGGGRVFEDEQFFGPGTRLTVL.